Here is one T cell receptor (beta chain) with its context. This entry belongs to a study of control samples from healthy donors and cancer patients. The data were produced by immunoSEQ multiplex PCR, yet TCRdb's version contains in-frame clones alone and is incomplete. The sample has roughly 51,000 clones; over 85% are singletons. Trimming took off 0 bases at V and 8 bases at J, with 11 bases between the two ends. This CDR3 is 13 amino acids long. Germline V gives CDR1 SGHNT, CDR2 YYREEE (reference sequence). This receptor was identified in a man in his forties with colorectal cancer. The chain uses TRBV5-4 and TRBJ1-2; D perhaps matches TRBD1 (5 bases). The source material was PBMCs. The CDR3 loop is CASSLVEGNGYTF. The CDR3 nucleotides are TGTGCCAGCAGCTTGGTGGAGGGGAACGGCTACACCTTC. Full variable domain (rest looked up from reference TRBV5-4 and TRBJ1-2): ETGVTQSPTHLIKTRGQQVTLRCSSQSGHNTVSWYQQALGQGPQFIFQYYREEENGRGNFPPRFSGLQFPNYSSELNVNALELDDSALYLCASSLVEGNGYTFGSGTRLTVV.